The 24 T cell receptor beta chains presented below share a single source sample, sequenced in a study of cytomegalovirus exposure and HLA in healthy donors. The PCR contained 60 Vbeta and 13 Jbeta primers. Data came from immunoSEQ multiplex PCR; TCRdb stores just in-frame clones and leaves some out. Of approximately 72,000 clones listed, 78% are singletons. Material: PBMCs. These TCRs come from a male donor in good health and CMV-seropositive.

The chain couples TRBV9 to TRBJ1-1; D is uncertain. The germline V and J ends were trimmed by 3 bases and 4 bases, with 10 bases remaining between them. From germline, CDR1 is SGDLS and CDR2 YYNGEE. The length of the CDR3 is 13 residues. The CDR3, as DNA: TGTGCCAGCAGCGAGCAGGCTGGCACTGAAGCTTTCTTT. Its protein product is CASSEQAGTEAFF.

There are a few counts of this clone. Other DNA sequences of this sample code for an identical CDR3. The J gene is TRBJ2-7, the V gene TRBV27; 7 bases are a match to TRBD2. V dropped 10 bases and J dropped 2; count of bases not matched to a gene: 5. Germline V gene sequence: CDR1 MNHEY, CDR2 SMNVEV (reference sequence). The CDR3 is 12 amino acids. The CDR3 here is CANKLAAYEQYF. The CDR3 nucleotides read TGTGCCAACAAGCTAGCGGCCTACGAGCAGTACTTC.

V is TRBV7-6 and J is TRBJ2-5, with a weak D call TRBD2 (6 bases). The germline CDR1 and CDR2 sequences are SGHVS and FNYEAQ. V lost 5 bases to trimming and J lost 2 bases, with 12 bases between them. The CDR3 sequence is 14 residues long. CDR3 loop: CASSAGLQQETQYF. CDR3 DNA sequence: TGTGCCAGCAGCGCGGGACTCCAACAAGAGACCCAGTACTTC.

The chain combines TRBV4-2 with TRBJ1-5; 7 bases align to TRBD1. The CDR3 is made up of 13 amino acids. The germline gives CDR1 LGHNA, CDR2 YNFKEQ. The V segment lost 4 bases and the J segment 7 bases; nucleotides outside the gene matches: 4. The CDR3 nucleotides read TGTGCCAGCAGCCCCAGGGGGAGCCAGCCCCAGCATTTT. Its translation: CASSPRGSQPQHF.

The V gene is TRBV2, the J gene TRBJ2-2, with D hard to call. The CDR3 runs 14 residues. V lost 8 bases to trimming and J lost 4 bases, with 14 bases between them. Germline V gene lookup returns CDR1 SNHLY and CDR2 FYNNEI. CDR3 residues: CASVLNEPTGELFF. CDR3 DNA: TGTGCCAGCGTCTTGAACGAGCCCACCGGGGAGCTGTTTTTT.

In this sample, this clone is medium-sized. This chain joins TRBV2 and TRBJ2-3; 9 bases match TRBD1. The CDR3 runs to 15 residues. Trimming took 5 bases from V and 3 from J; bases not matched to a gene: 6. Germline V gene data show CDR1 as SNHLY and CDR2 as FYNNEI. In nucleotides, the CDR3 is TGTGCCAGCAGTAATTCCGGGACAGGGACAGATACGCAGTATTTT. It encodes CASSNSGTGTDTQYF.

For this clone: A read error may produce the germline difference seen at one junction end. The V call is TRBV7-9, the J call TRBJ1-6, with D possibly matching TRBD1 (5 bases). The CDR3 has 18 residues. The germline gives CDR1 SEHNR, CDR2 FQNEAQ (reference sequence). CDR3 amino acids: CSSSYQTVSLNVNSPLHF. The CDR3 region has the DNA TGTTCCAGCAGCTACCAGACAGTATCCCTCAATGTGAATTCACCCCTCCACTTT.

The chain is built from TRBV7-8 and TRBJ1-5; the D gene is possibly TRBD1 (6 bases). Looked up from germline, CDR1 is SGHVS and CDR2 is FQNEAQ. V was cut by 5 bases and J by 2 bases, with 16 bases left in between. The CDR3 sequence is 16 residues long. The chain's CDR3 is CASSRDRLVGNQPQHF. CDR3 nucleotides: TGTGCCAGCAGCCGCGACAGGCTGGTGGGCAATCAGCCCCAGCATTTT.

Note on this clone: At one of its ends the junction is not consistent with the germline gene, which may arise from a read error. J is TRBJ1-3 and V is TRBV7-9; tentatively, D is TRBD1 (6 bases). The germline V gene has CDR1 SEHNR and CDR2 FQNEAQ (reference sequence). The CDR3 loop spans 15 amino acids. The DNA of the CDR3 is TGTTCCAGCAGTTCCACAGGGTGGTCTGGAAACACCATATATTTT. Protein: CSSSSTGWSGNTIYF.

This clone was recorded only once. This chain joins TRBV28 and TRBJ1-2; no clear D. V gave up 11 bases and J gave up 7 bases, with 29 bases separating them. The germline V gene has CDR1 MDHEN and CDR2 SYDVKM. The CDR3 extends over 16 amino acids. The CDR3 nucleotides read TGTGCCGGAGGAATTTTGGACGCCCGAGGGTACTCTGGCTACACCTTC. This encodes CAGGILDARGYSGYTF.

The CDR3 DNA reads as TGTGCCAGCAGCAGGCAGGACAGGGGTGGCTACACCTTC. Translating it yields CASSRQDRGGYTF. This chain joins TRBV7-2 and TRBJ1-2; 9 bases are shared with TRBD1. CDR3 length: 13 residues. With 5 bases clipped from V and 7 bases from J, the junction kept 5 bases outside the gene matches. Per the germline V gene, CDR1 is SGHTA and CDR2 is FQGNSA.

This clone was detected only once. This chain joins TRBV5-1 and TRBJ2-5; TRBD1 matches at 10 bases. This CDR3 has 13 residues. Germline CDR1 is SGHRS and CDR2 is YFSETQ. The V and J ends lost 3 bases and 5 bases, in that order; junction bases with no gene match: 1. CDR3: CASSWGQGETQYF. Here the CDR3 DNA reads TGCGCCAGCAGCTGGGGACAGGGGGAGACCCAGTACTTC.

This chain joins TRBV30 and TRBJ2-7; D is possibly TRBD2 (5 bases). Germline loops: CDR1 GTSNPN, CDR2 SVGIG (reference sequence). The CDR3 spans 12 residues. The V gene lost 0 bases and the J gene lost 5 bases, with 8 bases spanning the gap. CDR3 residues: CAWSVLGNEQYF. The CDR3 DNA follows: TGTGCCTGGAGTGTACTCGGGAACGAGCAGTACTTC.

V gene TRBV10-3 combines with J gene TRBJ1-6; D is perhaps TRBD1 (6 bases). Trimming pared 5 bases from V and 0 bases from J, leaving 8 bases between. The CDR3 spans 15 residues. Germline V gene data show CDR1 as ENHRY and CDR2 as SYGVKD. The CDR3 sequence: CAISTGSSYNSPLHF. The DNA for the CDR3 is TGTGCCATCAGTACAGGGAGCTCCTATAATTCACCCCTCCACTTT.

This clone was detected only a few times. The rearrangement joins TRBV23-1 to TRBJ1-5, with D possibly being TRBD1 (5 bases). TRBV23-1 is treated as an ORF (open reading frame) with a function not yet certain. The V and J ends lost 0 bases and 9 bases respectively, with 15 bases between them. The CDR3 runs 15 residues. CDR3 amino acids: CASSQSGGGTRPQHF. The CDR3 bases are TGCGCCAGCAGTCAATCCGGGGGAGGTACGCGGCCCCAGCATTTT.

The DNA of the CDR3 is TGTGCCAGCGGGGGTCGGGGGGTGGAGCAGTACTTC. Its translation: CASGGRGVEQYF. This chain connects TRBV7-2 to TRBJ2-7, with TRBD2 identical over 7 bases. Unmatched junction bases numbered 8, after V lost 8 bases and J lost 7 bases. The germline CDR1 and CDR2 sequences are SGHTA and FQGNSA. The CDR3 runs to 12 residues.

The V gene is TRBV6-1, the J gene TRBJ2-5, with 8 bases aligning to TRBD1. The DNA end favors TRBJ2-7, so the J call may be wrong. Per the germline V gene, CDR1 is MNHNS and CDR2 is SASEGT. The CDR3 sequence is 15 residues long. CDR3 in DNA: TGTGCCAGCAGGTCGCGACAGGGGAACAGTCACGAGCAGTACTTC. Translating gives CASRSRQGNSHEQYF.

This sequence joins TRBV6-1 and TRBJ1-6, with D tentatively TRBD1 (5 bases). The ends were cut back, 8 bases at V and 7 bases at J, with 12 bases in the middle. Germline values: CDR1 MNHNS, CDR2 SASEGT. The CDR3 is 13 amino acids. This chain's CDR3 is CASADSENSPLHF. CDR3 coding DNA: TGTGCCAGCGCCGACAGTGAAAATTCACCCCTCCACTTT.

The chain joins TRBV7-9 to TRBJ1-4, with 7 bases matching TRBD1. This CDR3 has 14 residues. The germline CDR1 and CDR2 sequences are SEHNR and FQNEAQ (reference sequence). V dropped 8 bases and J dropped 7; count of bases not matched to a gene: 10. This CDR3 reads CASGDAPGGEKLFF. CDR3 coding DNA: TGTGCCAGCGGAGACGCTCCAGGGGGTGAAAAACTGTTTTTT. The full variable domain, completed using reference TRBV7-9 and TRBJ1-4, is DTGVSQNPRHKITKRGQNVTFRCDPISEHNRLYWYRQTLGQGPEFLTYFQNEAQLEKSRLLSDRFSAERPKGSFSTLEIQRTEQGDSAMYLCASGDAPGGEKLFFGSGTQLSVL.

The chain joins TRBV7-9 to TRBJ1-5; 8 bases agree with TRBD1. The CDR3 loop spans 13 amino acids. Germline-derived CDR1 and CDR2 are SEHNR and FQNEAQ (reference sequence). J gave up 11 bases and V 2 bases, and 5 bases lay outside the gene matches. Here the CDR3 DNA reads TGTGCCAGCAGCTTAAATCGACAGGGGACCCAGCATTTT. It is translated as CASSLNRQGTQHF.

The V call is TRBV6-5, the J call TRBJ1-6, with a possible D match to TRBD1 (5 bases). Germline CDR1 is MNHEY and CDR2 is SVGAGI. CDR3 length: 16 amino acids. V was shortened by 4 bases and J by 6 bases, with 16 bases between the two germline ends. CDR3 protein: CASSSTGGGGNSPLHF. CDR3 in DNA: TGTGCCAGCAGTTCCACGGGGGGAGGTGGTAATTCACCCCTCCACTTT.

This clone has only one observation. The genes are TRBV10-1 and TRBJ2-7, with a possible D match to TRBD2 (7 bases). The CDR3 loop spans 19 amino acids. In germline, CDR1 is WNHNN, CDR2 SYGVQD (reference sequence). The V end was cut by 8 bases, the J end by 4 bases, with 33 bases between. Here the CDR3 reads CASPLVVGSLGGPLYEQYF. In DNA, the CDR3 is TGCGCCAGCCCCCTTGTGGTCGGATCTCTGGGGGGGCCCTTATACGAGCAGTACTTC.

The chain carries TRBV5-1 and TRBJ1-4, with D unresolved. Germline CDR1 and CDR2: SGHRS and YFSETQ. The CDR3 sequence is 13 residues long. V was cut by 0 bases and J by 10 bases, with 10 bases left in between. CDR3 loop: CASSLVEGGKLFF. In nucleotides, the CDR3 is TGCGCCAGCAGCTTGGTGGAAGGAGGAAAACTGTTTTTT.

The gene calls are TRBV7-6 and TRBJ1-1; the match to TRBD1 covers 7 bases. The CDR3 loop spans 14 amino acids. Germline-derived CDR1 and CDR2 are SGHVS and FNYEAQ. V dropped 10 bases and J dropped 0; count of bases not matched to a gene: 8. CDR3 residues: CANVQGLLNTEAFF. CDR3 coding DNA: TGTGCCAACGTACAGGGGCTTTTGAACACTGAAGCTTTCTTT.